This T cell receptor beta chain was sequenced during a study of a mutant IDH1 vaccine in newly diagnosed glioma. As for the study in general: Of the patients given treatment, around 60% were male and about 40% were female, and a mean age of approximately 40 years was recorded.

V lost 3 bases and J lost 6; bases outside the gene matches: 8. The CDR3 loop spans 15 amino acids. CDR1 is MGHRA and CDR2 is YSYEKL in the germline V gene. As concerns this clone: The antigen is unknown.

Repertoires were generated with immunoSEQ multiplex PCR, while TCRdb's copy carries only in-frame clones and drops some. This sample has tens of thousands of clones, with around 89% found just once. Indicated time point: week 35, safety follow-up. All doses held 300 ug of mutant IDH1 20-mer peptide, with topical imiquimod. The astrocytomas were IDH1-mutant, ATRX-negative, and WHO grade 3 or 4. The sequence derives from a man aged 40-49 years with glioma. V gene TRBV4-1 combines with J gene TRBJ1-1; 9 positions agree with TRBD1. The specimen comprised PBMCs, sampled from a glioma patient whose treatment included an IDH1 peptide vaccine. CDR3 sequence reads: CASSHTTGGSAEAFF. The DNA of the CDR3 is TGCGCCAGCAGCCATACGACAGGGGGTTCCGCTGAAGCTTTCTTT.